One and the same sample provided the 21 T cell receptor beta chains below, sequenced in a study of response to subunit inactivated influenza vaccine. TCRdb recomputed calls from the RT-PCR reads with MiXCR, one row per CDR3 protein. The table lists around 530,000 distinct CDR3 sequences, 12% of them singletons, with 10% to 13% in the top ten. The sample was PBMCs from blood, taken on the day of vaccination. These receptor sequences come from a man in his forties or fifties who received an inactivated influenza vaccine.

This chain joins TRBV4-3 and TRBJ2-7, with a weak D call TRBD1 (5 bases). Germline CDR1 reads LGHNA; CDR2 reads YSLEER. The CDR3 loop spans 14 amino acids. Deletions cut 0 bases from V and 3 bases from J, with 9 bases between. The CDR3 nucleotides read TGCGCCAGCAGCCAAGAACCCACAGGCTACGAGCAGTACTTC. It codes for CASSQEPTGYEQYF.

This clonotype was recorded a few times. The chain is built from TRBV5-1 and TRBJ2-7, with 9 bases that match TRBD1. Germline CDR1 is SGHRS and CDR2 is YFSETQ. V was pared by 3 bases and J by 2 bases, with 6 bases of the junction left unmatched. CDR3 length: 15 residues. The CDR3 protein is CASSWTGVPTYEQYF. The CDR3 bases are TGCGCCAGCAGCTGGACAGGGGTCCCTACCTACGAGCAGTACTTC.

This clonotype was seen more than once but under ten times. The chain employs TRBV5-1 and TRBJ1-6; 7 bases match TRBD1. This CDR3 has 16 amino acids. The germline V gene has CDR1 SGHRS and CDR2 YFSETQ. The V gene end was trimmed by 3 bases and the J gene end by 7 bases; junction bases not matched to a gene: 10. The CDR3 is CASSSSSTGRNSPLHF. CDR3 in DNA: TGCGCCAGCAGCTCCTCCTCGACAGGGCGGAATTCACCCCTCCACTTT.

This clonotype has a handful of counts. The V call is TRBV5-1, the J call TRBJ2-7; D tentatively reads TRBD1 or TRBD2 (5 bases each). This CDR3 contains 17 residues. Germline V gene data show CDR1 as SGHRS and CDR2 as YFSETQ. Trimming removed 2 bases at V and 0 bases at J, with 18 bases between. The CDR3: CASSFGSRDGYSYEQYF. The CDR3 nucleotides are TGCGCCAGCAGCTTTGGATCTAGGGACGGGTACTCCTACGAGCAGTACTTC.

This clonotype showed up many times. J is TRBJ2-3 and V is TRBV5-1; D is ambiguous. CDR1 and CDR2 (germline): SGHRS, YFSETQ. The length of the CDR3 is 13 residues. V lost 4 bases and J 5 bases, leaving 11 bases between the germline ends. CDR3 bases: TGCGCCAGCAGCGATCCCATCTTAGATACGCAGTATTTT. Translated, it gives CASSDPILDTQYF.

This clonotype was observed a few times. The V and J genes are TRBV4-3 and TRBJ2-3; tentative D call: TRBD1 (6 bases). The germline V gene encodes CDR1 LGHNA and CDR2 YSLEER. V was pared by 4 bases and J by 1 base, with 12 bases between. This CDR3 is built from 15 residues. As DNA, the CDR3 is TGCGCCAGCAGCCGGCGGGCAGGGGGCACAGATACGCAGTATTTT. It translates to CASSRRAGGTDTQYF.

This clonotype was recorded at least ten times. CDR3 residues: CASSRHGAGGRYQYF. The CDR3 DNA sequence: TGTGCCAGCAGTCGCCATGGGGCGGGGGGCCGGTACCAGTACTTC. V and J are TRBV12-3 or TRBV12-4 and TRBJ2-5; 8 positions match TRBD2. The CDR3 length is 15 residues. Trimming removed 5 bases from V and 10 bases from J; junction bases left unmatched: 15.

The V gene is TRBV28, the J gene TRBJ2-2, with 7 bases aligning to TRBD2. V trimming: 7 bases; J trimming: 7 bases; junction bases outside the gene matches: 15. CDR1 MDHEN and CDR2 SYDVKM come from the germline V gene. The CDR3 runs 16 residues. DNA for the CDR3: TGTGCCAGCACGGAGCGGGAAGGAGGATTTTACGGGGAGCTGTTTTTT. This gives the protein CASTEREGGFYGELFF.

This clonotype was seen only a few times. V gene TRBV28 combines with J gene TRBJ2-4; D possibly corresponds to TRBD1 (6 bases). V was cut by 4 bases and J by 4 bases, with 11 bases left in between. The V gene's germline CDR1 is MDHEN and CDR2 SYDVKM. CDR3 length: 14 amino acids. CDR3 in DNA: TGTGCCAGCAGTTCCTTACAGGGTAAAAACATTCAGTACTTC. This codes for CASSSLQGKNIQYF.

The CDR3 coding sequence is TGTGCCAGCAGCCCACGGGACAGGGGGCGAAGCTCCTACAATGAGCAGTTCTTC. Translated: CASSPRDRGRSSYNEQFF. The V call is TRBV21-1, the J call TRBJ2-1; TRBD1 is the table's D call, not checked against the DNA. TRBV21-1 is tagged as a pseudogene. The CDR3 spans 18 residues.

This clonotype was seen repeatedly, ten times or more. The V call is TRBV29-1, the J call TRBJ2-1; D is perhaps TRBD1 (5 bases). Trimming pared 6 bases from V and 0 bases from J, leaving 12 bases between. The CDR3 consists of 14 residues. CDR1 and CDR2 (germline): SQVTM, ANQGSEA. The CDR3 bases are TGCAGCGTATATGACAGTGACTCCTACAATGAGCAGTTCTTC. The encoded protein is CSVYDSDSYNEQFF.

The chain combines TRBV15 with TRBJ2-5, with 10 bases aligning to TRBD2. Germline CDR1 LNHNV, CDR2 YYDKDF (reference sequence). The CDR3 runs 15 residues. The junction had 2 bases not matched to a gene; V was cut back by 0 bases and J by 4 bases. Here the CDR3 reads CATSRDLAGVETQYF. CDR3 sequence (DNA): TGTGCCACCAGCAGAGATCTAGCGGGAGTAGAGACCCAGTACTTC.

The V gene is TRBV5-1, the J gene TRBJ2-3, with a weak D call TRBD2 (5 bases). Trimming cost V 3 bases and J 6 bases, with 17 bases left between them. The CDR3 spans 15 residues. From germline, CDR1 is SGHRS and CDR2 YFSETQ. CDR3 DNA: TGCGCCAGCAGCTGGGAAGGACTCCAGGTGGATACGCAGTATTTT. Encoded protein: CASSWEGLQVDTQYF.

V and J are TRBV12-3 or TRBV12-4 and TRBJ1-1, with a tentative D call TRBD1 (5 bases). The V gene lost 7 bases and the J gene lost 5 bases, with 17 bases spanning the gap. The CDR3 has 14 amino acids. The CDR3 nucleotides read TGTGCCAGCACTAGGGACCCTGGGAGAACTGAAGCTTTCTTT. Amino acids: CASTRDPGRTEAFF.

For this clonotype: This clone may be a read error of a much larger clone one base away. J is TRBJ2-3 and V is TRBV11-2; D is unresolved. The CDR3 is made up of 15 amino acids. V was pared by 6 bases and J by 1 base, with 14 bases between. From germline, CDR1 is SGHAT and CDR2 FQNNGV. CDR3 residues: CASRLGIYGTDTQYF. CDR3 sequence (DNA): TGTGCCAGCAGGCTCGGTATTTATGGCACAGATACGCAGTATTTT.

In this sample, this clonotype turned up a few times. This rearrangement joins TRBV18 to TRBJ2-1; D call uncertain. There are 15 residues in the CDR3. CDR1 KGHSH and CDR2 LQKENI come from the germline V gene. Trimming left V 1 base short and J 0 bases short, with 7 bases between. The CDR3 protein is CASSPQESSYNEQFF. The CDR3 bases are TGTGCCAGCTCACCACAAGAAAGCTCCTACAATGAGCAGTTCTTC.

Many counts were recorded for this clonotype. The chain joins TRBV29-1 to TRBJ2-3; D remains ambiguous. Trimming shortened V by 7 bases and J by 7 bases, and 18 bases separated the two germline ends. This CDR3 has 13 residues. CDR1 and CDR2 from the germline V gene are SQVTM and ANQGSEA. CDR3 coding DNA: TGCAGCGCAGGAGATACCCCTGGATATACGCAGTATTTT. Translating gives CSAGDTPGYTQYF.

This clonotype was counted ten times or more. The chain joins TRBV7-8 to TRBJ2-2; perhaps TRBD2 as D (6 bases). The CDR3 extends over 16 amino acids. Trimming removed 1 base at V and 0 bases at J, with 9 bases between. CDR1 SGHVS and CDR2 FQNEAQ come from the germline V gene. CDR3 coding DNA: TGTGCCAGCAGCTTAGTTACGGGAGCGAACACCGGGGAGCTGTTTTTT. It translates to CASSLVTGANTGELFF.

This clonotype showed up just a few times. The chain joins TRBV7-2 to TRBJ1-2; D might be TRBD1 (6 bases). V was pared by 5 bases and J by 1 base, with 11 bases between. This CDR3 spans 14 amino acids. Germline V gene sequence: CDR1 SGHTA, CDR2 FQGNSA. The DNA of the CDR3 is TGTGCCAGCAGCCCCCGGACAGTTAACTATGGCTACACCTTC. This gives the protein CASSPRTVNYGYTF.

This clonotype was seen a handful of times. CDR3 bases: TGCAGCGTTACGAGAGCGACGAACACTGAAGCTTTCTTT. This encodes CSVTRATNTEAFF. V usage is TRBV29-1 and J usage is TRBJ1-1; D uncertain. V was shortened by 5 bases and J by 1 base, with 11 bases between the two germline ends. Germline lookup yields CDR1 SQVTM and CDR2 ANQGSEA. The CDR3 runs to 13 residues.

This clonotype turned up a few times. This chain uses TRBV20-1 with TRBJ2-1; D not certain. The length of the CDR3 is 12 residues. The germline V gene has CDR1 DFQATT and CDR2 SNEGSKA (reference sequence). The V and J ends lost 8 bases and 1 base respectively, with 9 bases between them. The CDR3 sequence is CSNHGSYNEQFF. In nucleotides, the CDR3 is TGCAGTAATCACGGGTCCTACAATGAGCAGTTCTTC.